The entry below gives a single TCR beta chain sequence along with its context. Assay used: immunoSEQ multiplex PCR; TCRdb lists only in-frame clones, some missing. This repertoire shows over a million clones, approximately 80% found once; its top ten account for around 0.61%. The data were taken from a study of shared clonotypes between healthy human individuals. V dropped 5 bases and J dropped 13; count of bases not matched to a gene: 7. CDR3 length: 12 residues. The germline gives CDR1 SGHAT, CDR2 FQDESV (reference sequence). This receptor was identified in a man between 18 and 35 years old in good health. Some clones in this sample may be carry-over from other donors' samples. The source material was memory CD4+ T cells from PBMCs. Subset meaning: CD45RA-negative fraction. The chain has TRBV11-1 and TRBJ2-1; 8 bases fit TRBD1. The CDR3 sequence is CASSLDRGFQFF. The CDR3 DNA is TGTGCCAGCAGCCTCGACAGGGGTTTCCAGTTCTTC.